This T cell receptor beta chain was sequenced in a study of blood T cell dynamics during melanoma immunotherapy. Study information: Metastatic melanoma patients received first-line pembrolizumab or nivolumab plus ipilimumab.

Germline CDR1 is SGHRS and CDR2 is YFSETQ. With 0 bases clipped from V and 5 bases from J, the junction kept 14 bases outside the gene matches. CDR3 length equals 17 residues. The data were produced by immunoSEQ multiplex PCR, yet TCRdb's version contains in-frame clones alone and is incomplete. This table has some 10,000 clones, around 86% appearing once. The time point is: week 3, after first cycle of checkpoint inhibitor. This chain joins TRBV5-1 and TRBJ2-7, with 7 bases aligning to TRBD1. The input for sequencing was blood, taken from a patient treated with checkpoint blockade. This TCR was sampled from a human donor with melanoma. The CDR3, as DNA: TGCGCCAGCAGCTTGGACCCCACTGACAGGGTTGGTAACGAGCAGTACTTC. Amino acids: CASSLDPTDRVGNEQYF.